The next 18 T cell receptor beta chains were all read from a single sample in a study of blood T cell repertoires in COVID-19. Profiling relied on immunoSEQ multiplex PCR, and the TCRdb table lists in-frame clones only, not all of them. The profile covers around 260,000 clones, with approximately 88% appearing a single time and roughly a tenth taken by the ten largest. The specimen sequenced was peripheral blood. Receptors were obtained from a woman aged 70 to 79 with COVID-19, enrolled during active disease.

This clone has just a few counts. In DNA form, the CDR3 reads TGTGCCAGCAGCCTATACCCGGGACAGGGGACTGAAGCTTTCTTT. It codes for CASSLYPGQGTEAFF. The chain is built from TRBV7-2 and TRBJ1-1; 10 nucleotides line up with TRBD1. V shed 5 bases, J shed 5 bases, and the junction held 8 bases outside the gene matches. This CDR3 region has 15 residues. From germline, CDR1 is SGHTA and CDR2 FQGNSA.

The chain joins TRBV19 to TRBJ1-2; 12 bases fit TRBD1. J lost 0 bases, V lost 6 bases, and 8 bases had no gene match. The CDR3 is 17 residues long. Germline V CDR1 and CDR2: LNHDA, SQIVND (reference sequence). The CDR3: CASSSTGTGGTNYGYTF. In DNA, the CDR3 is TGTGCCAGTAGCTCAACCGGGACAGGGGGCACTAACTATGGCTACACCTTC.

CDR3 in amino acids: CASSPRQKNTEAFF. Written as DNA, the CDR3 is TGTGCCAGCTCACCACGACAGAAGAACACTGAAGCTTTCTTT. The genes are TRBV18 and TRBJ1-1; the D gene is possibly TRBD1 (5 bases). The V and J ends lost 1 base and 1 base respectively, with 7 bases between them. CDR3 size: 14 residues. From germline, CDR1 is KGHSH and CDR2 LQKENI.

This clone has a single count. CDR3 protein: CASRAPRLSNYGYTF. CDR3 coding DNA: TGTGCCAGCAGAGCTCCGAGATTATCTAACTATGGCTACACCTTC. This chain uses TRBV6-5 with TRBJ1-2; D is uncertain. CDR1 is MNHEY, CDR2 SVGAGI, per germline. The CDR3 length is 15 residues. The V end lost 6 bases, the J end lost 0 bases, and 14 bases lay between the germline ends.

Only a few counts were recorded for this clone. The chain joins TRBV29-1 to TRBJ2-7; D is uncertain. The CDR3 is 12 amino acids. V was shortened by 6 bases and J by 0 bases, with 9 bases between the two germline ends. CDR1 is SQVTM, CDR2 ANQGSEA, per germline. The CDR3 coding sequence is TGCAGCGTGAGCGCACCCTCCTACGAGCAGTACTTC. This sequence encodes CSVSAPSYEQYF.

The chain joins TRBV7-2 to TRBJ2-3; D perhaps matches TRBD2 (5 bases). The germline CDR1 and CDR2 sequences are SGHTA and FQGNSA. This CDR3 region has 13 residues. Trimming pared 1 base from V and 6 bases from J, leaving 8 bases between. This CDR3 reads CASSLVGEDTQYF. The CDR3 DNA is TGTGCCAGCAGCTTAGTCGGGGAGGATACGCAGTATTTT.

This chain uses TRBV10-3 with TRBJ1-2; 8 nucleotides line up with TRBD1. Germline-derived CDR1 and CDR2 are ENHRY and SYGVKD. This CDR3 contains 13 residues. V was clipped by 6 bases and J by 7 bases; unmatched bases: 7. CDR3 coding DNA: TGTGCCATCAGCATCGACAGGGGTGGTGGCTACACCTTC. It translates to CAISIDRGGGYTF.

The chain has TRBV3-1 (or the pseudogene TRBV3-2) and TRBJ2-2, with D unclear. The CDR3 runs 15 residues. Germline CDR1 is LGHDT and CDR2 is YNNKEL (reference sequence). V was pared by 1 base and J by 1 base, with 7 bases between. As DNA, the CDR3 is TGTGCCAGCAGCCAAGGCTATCTGAACACCGGGGAGCTGTTTTTT. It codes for CASSQGYLNTGELFF.

The CDR3 sequence: CATSRGISGSYEQYF. CDR3 nucleotides: TGTGCCACCAGTCGTGGGATAAGCGGGAGTTACGAGCAGTACTTC. V usage is TRBV24-1 and J usage is TRBJ2-7; TRBD2 agrees at 8 bases. The germline V gene encodes CDR1 KGHDR and CDR2 SFDVKD. The CDR3 extends over 15 amino acids. V was clipped by 6 bases and J by 4 bases; unmatched bases: 10.

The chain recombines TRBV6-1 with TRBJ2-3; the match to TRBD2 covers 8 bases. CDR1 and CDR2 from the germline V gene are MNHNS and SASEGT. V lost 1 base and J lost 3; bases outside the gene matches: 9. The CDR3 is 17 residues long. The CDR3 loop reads CASSEVRSGGSTDTQYF. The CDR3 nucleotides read TGTGCCAGCAGTGAAGTCCGGTCGGGAGGGAGTACAGATACGCAGTATTTT.

As DNA, the CDR3 is TGTGCCAGCAGCAAAGTCAGCCGGGGTCAGTCCTACGAGCAGTACTTC. Translation gives CASSKVSRGQSYEQYF. The chain employs TRBV21-1 and TRBJ2-7; the table calls TRBD2, which could not be checked here. TRBV21-1 is recorded as a pseudogene. The CDR3 has 16 amino acids.

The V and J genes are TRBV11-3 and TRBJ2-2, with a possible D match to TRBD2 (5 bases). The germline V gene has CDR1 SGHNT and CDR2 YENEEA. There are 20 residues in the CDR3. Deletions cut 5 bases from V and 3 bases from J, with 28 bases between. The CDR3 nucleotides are TGTGCCAGCAGCCCCCGGGGTCTCGTAGTTTCCGGGTTCGACACCGGGGAGCTGTTTTTT. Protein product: CASSPRGLVVSGFDTGELFF.

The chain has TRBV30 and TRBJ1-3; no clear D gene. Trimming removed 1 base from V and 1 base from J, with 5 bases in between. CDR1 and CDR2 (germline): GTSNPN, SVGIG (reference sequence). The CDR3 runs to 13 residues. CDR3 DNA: TGTGCCTGGAGTGCGTCTTCTGGAAACACCATATATTTT. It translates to CAWSASSGNTIYF.

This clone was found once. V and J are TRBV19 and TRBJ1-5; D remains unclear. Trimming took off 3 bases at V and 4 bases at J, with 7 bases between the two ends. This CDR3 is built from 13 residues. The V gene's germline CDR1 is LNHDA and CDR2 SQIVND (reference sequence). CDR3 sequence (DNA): TGTGCCAGTAGTATCGGGGAGAATCAGCCCCAGCATTTT. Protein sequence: CASSIGENQPQHF.

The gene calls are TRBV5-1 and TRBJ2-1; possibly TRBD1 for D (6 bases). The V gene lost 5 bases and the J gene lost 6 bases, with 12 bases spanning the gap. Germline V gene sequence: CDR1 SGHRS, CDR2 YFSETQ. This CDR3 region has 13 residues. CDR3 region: CASRVLGGNEQFF. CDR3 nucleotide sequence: TGCGCCAGCAGAGTCTTAGGGGGCAATGAGCAGTTCTTC.

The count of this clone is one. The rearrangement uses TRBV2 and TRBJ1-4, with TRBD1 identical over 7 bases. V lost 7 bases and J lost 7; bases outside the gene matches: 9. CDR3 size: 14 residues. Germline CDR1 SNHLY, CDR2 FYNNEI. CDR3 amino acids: CASTYRGVGEKLFF. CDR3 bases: TGTGCCAGCACTTACAGGGGAGTTGGTGAAAAACTGTTTTTT.

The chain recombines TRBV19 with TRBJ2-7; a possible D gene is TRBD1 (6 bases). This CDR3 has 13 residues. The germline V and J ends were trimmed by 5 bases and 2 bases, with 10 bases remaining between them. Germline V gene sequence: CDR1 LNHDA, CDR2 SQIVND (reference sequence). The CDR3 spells CASSWDTAYEQYF. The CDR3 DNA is TGTGCCAGTAGTTGGGACACCGCCTACGAGCAGTACTTC.

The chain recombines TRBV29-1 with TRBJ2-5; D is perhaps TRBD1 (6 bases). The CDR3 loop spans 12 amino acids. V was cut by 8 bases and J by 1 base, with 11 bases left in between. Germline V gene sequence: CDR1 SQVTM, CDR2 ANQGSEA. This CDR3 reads CSLRTAQETQYF. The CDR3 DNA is TGCAGCCTGCGGACAGCCCAAGAGACCCAGTACTTC.